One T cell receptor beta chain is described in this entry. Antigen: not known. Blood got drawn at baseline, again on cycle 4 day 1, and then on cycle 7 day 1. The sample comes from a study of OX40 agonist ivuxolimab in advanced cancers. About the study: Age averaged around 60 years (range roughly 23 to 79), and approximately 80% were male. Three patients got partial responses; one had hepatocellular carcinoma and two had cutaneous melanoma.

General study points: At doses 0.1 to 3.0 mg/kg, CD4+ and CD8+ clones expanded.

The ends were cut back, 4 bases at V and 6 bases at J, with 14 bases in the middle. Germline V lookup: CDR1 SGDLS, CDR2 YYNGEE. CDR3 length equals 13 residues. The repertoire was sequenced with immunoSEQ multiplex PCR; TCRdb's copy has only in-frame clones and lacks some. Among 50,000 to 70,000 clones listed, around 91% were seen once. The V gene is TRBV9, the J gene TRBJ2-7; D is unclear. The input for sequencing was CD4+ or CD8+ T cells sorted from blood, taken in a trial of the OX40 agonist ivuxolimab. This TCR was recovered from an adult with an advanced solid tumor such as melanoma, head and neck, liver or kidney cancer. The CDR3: CASSYTRASEQYF. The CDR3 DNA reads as TGTGCCAGCAGCTATACCCGGGCGAGCGAGCAGTACTTC. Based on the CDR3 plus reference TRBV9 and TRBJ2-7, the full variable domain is DSGVTQTPKHLITATGQRVTLRCSPRSGDLSVYWYQQSLDQGLQFLIQYYNGEERAKGNILERFSAQQFPDLHSELNLSSLELGDSALYFCASSYTRASEQYFGPGTRLTVT.